The 25 T cell receptor beta chains reported below all come from one sample, sequenced in a study of blood T cell repertoires in COVID-19. TCRdb's copy holds only in-frame clones and misses some; the assay was immunoSEQ multiplex PCR. Among roughly 83,000 clones listed, more than 75% were seen once. Sequencing used peripheral blood. The receptor source for this set is a man in his fifties or sixties with active COVID-19.

The rearrangement joins TRBV4-2 to TRBJ1-2, with 8 bases aligning to TRBD1. J was trimmed by 4 bases and V by 0 bases; bases with no gene match: 4. This CDR3 is built from 15 residues. The V gene's germline CDR1 is LGHNA and CDR2 YNFKEQ. In DNA form, the CDR3 reads TGTGCCAGCAGCCAAGACAGGGGGCTAAGCTATGGCTACACCTTC. As protein: CASSQDRGLSYGYTF.

The chain joins TRBV24-1 to TRBJ2-1, with 8 positions matching TRBD1. Trimming cost V 0 bases and J 3 bases; bases outside gene matches: 0. The CDR3 is 15 residues long. Germline CDR1 is KGHDR and CDR2 is SFDVKD. The CDR3 spells CATSDLTGGYNEQFF. The DNA of the CDR3 is TGTGCCACCAGTGATTTGACAGGGGGCTACAATGAGCAGTTCTTC.

V gene TRBV11-2 combines with J gene TRBJ2-1; 11 bases match TRBD2. Germline V CDR1 and CDR2: SGHAT, FQNNGV. The CDR3 is made up of 18 amino acids. V was pared by 3 bases and J by 0 bases, with 7 bases of the junction left unmatched. DNA for the CDR3: TGTGCCAGCAGCTTGTCCCTTAGCGGGAGGGCCTCCTACAATGAGCAGTTCTTC. Amino acids: CASSLSLSGRASYNEQFF.

The CDR3 loop reads CASSPGGFDRSSSGANVLTF. DNA of the CDR3: TGTGCCAGCAGCCCAGGGGGATTCGACAGGTCCTCCTCTGGGGCCAACGTCCTGACTTTC. The chain is built from TRBV6-2 or TRBV6-3 and TRBJ2-6, with 7 bases identical to TRBD1. The V gene's germline CDR1 is MNHEY and CDR2 SVGEGT. CDR3 length equals 20 residues. V lost 6 bases, J lost 0 bases, and 17 bases stayed unmatched.

V gene TRBV6-2 or TRBV6-3 combines with J gene TRBJ1-5, with 7 bases that match TRBD1. Germline loops: CDR1 MNHEY, CDR2 SVGEGT. CDR3 length: 14 residues. Losses at the gene ends were 6 bases for V and 4 bases for J; bases not matched to a gene: 6. CDR3 DNA: TGTGCCAGCAGCTCTGACAGGGCAAATCAGCCCCAGCATTTT. It translates to CASSSDRANQPQHF.

The rearrangement joins TRBV7-9 to TRBJ1-1, with a weak D call TRBD1 (5 bases). The germline V and J ends were trimmed by 3 bases and 5 bases, with 10 bases remaining between them. In germline, CDR1 is SEHNR, CDR2 FQNEAQ (reference sequence). There are 13 residues in the CDR3. The CDR3 region has the DNA TGTGCCAGCAGCTTCGGGCAGGGAACTGAAGCTTTCTTT. Translated, it gives CASSFGQGTEAFF.

V usage is TRBV5-4 and J usage is TRBJ1-2; no clear D gene. V was shortened by 5 bases and J by 3 bases, with 11 bases between the two germline ends. This CDR3 has 13 residues. Germline assignment: CDR1 SGHNT and CDR2 YYREEE (reference sequence). The CDR3 nucleotides are TGTGCCAGCAGTCCGGTCCGGGACTATGGCTACACCTTC. Protein: CASSPVRDYGYTF.

CDR3 DNA: TGTGCCAGCAGCGTAGACCTGAGAGAGTACGAGCAGTACTTC. Its translation: CASSVDLREYEQYF. The chain recombines TRBV9 with TRBJ2-7; D uncertain. Germline CDR1 SGDLS, CDR2 YYNGEE. The CDR3 covers 14 residues. Trimming pared 0 bases from V and 4 bases from J, leaving 11 bases between.

V usage is TRBV10-3 and J usage is TRBJ2-2; tentatively, D is TRBD2 (5 bases). Germline CDR1 ENHRY, CDR2 SYGVKD. Trimming pared 5 bases from V and 0 bases from J, leaving 10 bases between. The CDR3 is 15 residues long. The CDR3 sequence: CAISFGLANTGELFF. In DNA, the CDR3 is TGTGCCATCAGTTTCGGACTGGCGAACACCGGGGAGCTGTTTTTT.

This clone was detected once. This chain joins TRBV3-1 (or the pseudogene TRBV3-2) and TRBJ2-1; D might be TRBD2 (6 bases). This CDR3 has 14 amino acids. Germline V gene data show CDR1 as LGHDT and CDR2 as YNNKEL (reference sequence). V dropped 3 bases and J dropped 10 bases, with 16 bases sitting between them. The CDR3 spells CASSQYGRGTEQFF. CDR3 coding DNA: TGTGCCAGCAGCCAGTATGGACGGGGGACCGAGCAGTTCTTC.

The chain couples TRBV5-3 to TRBJ2-3; 14 bases match TRBD2. TRBV5-3 is placed among ORFs of uncertain function. The CDR3 is made up of 16 amino acids. V was pared by 3 bases and J by 4 bases, with 4 bases of the junction left unmatched. CDR3 bases: TGTGCCAGAAGCTCAGGGACTAGCGGGGGCCCAGATACGCAGTATTTT. It codes for CARSSGTSGGPDTQYF.

V usage is TRBV5-1 and J usage is TRBJ1-3; D remains ambiguous. Germline CDR1 SGHRS, CDR2 YFSETQ. Trimming cost V 5 bases and J 1 base, with 10 bases left between them. The CDR3 runs to 14 residues. CDR3 loop: CASSPPGSGNTIYF. In DNA, the CDR3 is TGCGCCAGCAGTCCTCCGGGGTCTGGAAACACCATATATTTT.

The chain links TRBV3-1 (or the pseudogene TRBV3-2) to TRBJ1-2; maybe TRBD1 (5 bases). The CDR3 is 12 amino acids. Germline V CDR1 and CDR2: LGHDT, YNNKEL (reference sequence). The V and J ends lost 2 bases and 5 bases respectively, with 6 bases between them. As DNA, the CDR3 is TGTGCCAGCAGCCAAAGGGGTTATGGCTACACCTTC. Translation gives CASSQRGYGYTF.

The chain employs TRBV2 and TRBJ1-2; 9 bases are shared with TRBD1. Germline CDR1 reads SNHLY; CDR2 reads FYNNEI. Trimming at V came to 6 bases and at J to 2 bases, leaving 4 bases not matched to a gene. This CDR3 is built from 14 residues. The CDR3 region has the DNA TGTGCCAGCAGGGGACAGGGTGGGAACTATGGCTACACCTTC. This codes for CASRGQGGNYGYTF.

J is TRBJ2-6 and V is TRBV14; tentatively, D is TRBD2 (5 bases). Germline values: CDR1 SGHDN, CDR2 FVKESK. The length of the CDR3 is 18 residues. V lost 1 base and J lost 5, with 18 bases in between. The CDR3 sequence: CASSQGGLGLDWANVLTF. CDR3 bases: TGTGCCAGCAGCCAAGGAGGACTGGGCTTAGACTGGGCCAACGTCCTGACTTTC.

The chain combines TRBV28 with TRBJ2-1; D uncertain. CDR1 is MDHEN and CDR2 is SYDVKM in the germline V gene. The CDR3 loop spans 13 amino acids. Between the trimmed V and J ends, which lost 6 bases and 9 bases, there was a span of 15 bases. CDR3 protein: CASRSRILGEQFF. Written as DNA, the CDR3 is TGTGCCAGCAGGTCTAGGATCCTTGGTGAGCAGTTCTTC.

V is TRBV5-1 and J is TRBJ1-2; 7 nucleotides agree with TRBD1. Germline V gene data show CDR1 as SGHRS and CDR2 as YFSETQ. With 4 bases clipped from V and 5 bases from J, the junction kept 5 bases outside the gene matches. This CDR3 has 13 amino acids. The CDR3 DNA sequence: TGCGCCAGCAGCCGAGGACAGGTGTATGGCTACACCTTC. It is translated as CASSRGQVYGYTF.

V is TRBV30 and J is TRBJ2-3, with 7 bases identical to TRBD2. Germline V gene lookup returns CDR1 GTSNPN and CDR2 SVGIG (reference sequence). The CDR3 is 14 amino acids. Trimming removed 1 base from V and 5 bases from J; junction bases left unmatched: 6. CDR3 loop: CAWSAGGGEDTQYF. The DNA of the CDR3 is TGTGCCTGGAGTGCGGGGGGTGGGGAAGATACGCAGTATTTT.

The V and J genes are TRBV4-3 and TRBJ2-1, with TRBD2 matching over 11 bases. Trimming removed 4 bases from V and 4 bases from J; junction bases left unmatched: 6. The CDR3 sequence is 16 residues long. The V gene's germline CDR1 is LGHNA and CDR2 YSLEER. DNA for the CDR3: TGCGCCAGCAGCCGGGATAGCGGGAGGGGGTACAATGAGCAGTTCTTC. This gives the protein CASSRDSGRGYNEQFF.

V and J are TRBV7-9 and TRBJ1-5; a possible D gene is TRBD1 (5 bases). The ends were cut back, 1 base at V and 4 bases at J, with 8 bases in the middle. The germline gives CDR1 SEHNR, CDR2 FQNEAQ (reference sequence). CDR3 size: 14 residues. Written as DNA, the CDR3 is TGTGCCAGCAGCTTAGATAGGGGTAATCAGCCCCAGCATTTT. Its protein is CASSLDRGNQPQHF. Using reference TRBV7-9 and TRBJ1-5 for the parts outside the CDR3, the full variable domain is DTGVSQNPRHKITKRGQNVTFRCDPISEHNRLYWYRQTLGQGPEFLTYFQNEAQLEKSRLLSDRFSAERPKGSFSTLEIQRTEQGDSAMYLCASSLDRGNQPQHFGDGTRLSIL.

This chain links TRBV9 with TRBJ2-3; 14 bases are a match to TRBD2. Germline assignment: CDR1 SGDLS and CDR2 YYNGEE. The CDR3 is 17 residues long. J gave up 2 bases and V 4 bases, and 6 bases lay outside the gene matches. DNA for the CDR3: TGTGCCAGCAGCTTGCGGACTAGCGGGGGGTCCACAGATACGCAGTATTTT. It is translated as CASSLRTSGGSTDTQYF.

The V and J genes are TRBV7-9 and TRBJ2-1; D is possibly TRBD1 (5 bases). The CDR3 has 15 residues. CDR1 and CDR2 from the germline V gene are SEHNR and FQNEAQ (reference sequence). V lost 5 bases and J 0 bases, leaving 11 bases between the germline ends. The CDR3 DNA sequence: TGTGCCAGCAGCGACCAGGGTGGCTCCTACAATGAGCAGTTCTTC. Its translation is CASSDQGGSYNEQFF.

The table lists this clone with a few counts. The V gene is TRBV6-5, the J gene TRBJ2-3; D uncertain. The germline V gene encodes CDR1 MNHEY and CDR2 SVGAGI. CDR3 length: 12 residues. The V and J ends lost 5 bases and 7 bases respectively, with 10 bases between them. DNA of the CDR3: TGTGCCAGCAGTACTGACGACTATACGCAGTATTTT. The encoded protein is CASSTDDYTQYF.

This clone showed up just a few times. This chain uses TRBV7-9 with TRBJ2-2; possibly TRBD2 for D (6 bases). With 5 bases removed from V and 7 bases from J, the gap between germline ends came to 11 bases. Germline V CDR1 and CDR2: SEHNR, FQNEAQ (reference sequence). This CDR3 is 13 amino acids long. Written as DNA, the CDR3 is TGTGCCAGCAGCCTGACTAGTAACGGGGAGCTGTTTTTT. Its translation: CASSLTSNGELFF. The full variable domain, rest sourced from reference TRBV7-9 and TRBJ2-2, is DTGVSQNPRHKITKRGQNVTFRCDPISEHNRLYWYRQTLGQGPEFLTYFQNEAQLEKSRLLSDRFSAERPKGSFSTLEIQRTEQGDSAMYLCASSLTSNGELFFGEGSRLTVL.

The chain uses TRBV9 and TRBJ2-2; perhaps TRBD1 as D (6 bases). The V end lost 2 bases, the J end lost 2 bases, and 7 bases lay between the germline ends. Germline CDR1 and CDR2: SGDLS and YYNGEE. The CDR3 covers 14 residues. CDR3 coding DNA: TGTGCCAGCAGCGTGACAGGAAACACCGGGGAGCTGTTTTTT. Protein: CASSVTGNTGELFF.